This passage covers 26 T cell receptor beta chains from one sample sequenced in a study of blood T cell repertoires in COVID-19 (TCRdb year 2020). Library preparation was by the immunoSEQ multiplex PCR assay. The immuneACCESS repertoire file appears here via TCRdb, limited to in-frame rearrangements. These files lack a portion of the clones; in checked studies, under half of the deficit traces to unresolved V genes, and the cause of the others is not known. In all, the sample holds about 280,000 clones, and roughly 86% of those were seen once. The top ten hold around 2.1% of the sample. Sequencing was performed on peripheral blood. These TCRs come from a woman in her 30s who had recovered from COVID-19.

This clone was detected only a few times. This chain joins TRBV28 and TRBJ1-5; TRBD1 agrees at 7 bases. The CDR3 is 13 residues long. Germline V CDR1 and CDR2: MDHEN, SYDVKM. Losses at the gene ends were 1 base for V and 11 bases for J; bases not matched to a gene: 5. CDR3 sequence reads: CASSLSFRGTQHF. The CDR3 DNA reads TGTGCCAGCAGTTTATCCTTCAGGGGGACCCAGCATTTT.

The chain recombines TRBV4-1 with TRBJ2-7; D may be TRBD1 (5 bases). The CDR3 totals 15 residues. Trimming pared 4 bases from V and 3 bases from J, leaving 16 bases between. Per the germline V gene, CDR1 is MGHRA and CDR2 is YSYEKL. CDR3 sequence reads: CASSPQGHEYYEQYF. CDR3 coding DNA: TGCGCCAGCAGCCCCCAAGGACACGAGTACTACGAGCAGTACTTC.

The CDR3 here is CASRGDSYEQYF. DNA of the CDR3: TGTGCCAGCAGGGGCGACAGTTACGAGCAGTACTTC. The chain employs TRBV2 and TRBJ2-7; possibly TRBD1 for D (5 bases). CDR3 size: 12 residues. Looked up from germline, CDR1 is SNHLY and CDR2 is FYNNEI. Trimming cost V 6 bases and J 4 bases, with 10 bases left between them. Drawing the rest from reference TRBV2 and TRBJ2-7, the complete variable domain is EPEVTQTPSHQVTQMGQEVILRCVPISNHLYFYWYRQILGQKVEFLVSFYNNEISEKSEIFDDQFSVERPDGSNFTLKIRSTKLEDSAMYFCASRGDSYEQYFGPGTRLTVT.

This clone was seen only a few times. The CDR3 DNA reads as TGTGCCAGCAGCCAAGACCGGAGTCAGCCCCAGCATTTT. Residues: CASSQDRSQPQHF. V gene TRBV3-1 (or the pseudogene TRBV3-2) combines with J gene TRBJ1-5, with D uncertain. This CDR3 spans 13 amino acids. Germline values: CDR1 LGHDT, CDR2 YNNKEL (reference sequence). V dropped 0 bases and J dropped 6 bases, with 6 bases sitting between them.

This chain uses TRBV5-1 with TRBJ1-1; no firm D call. Deletions cut 3 bases from V and 1 base from J, with 4 bases between. Germline V gives CDR1 SGHRS, CDR2 YFSETQ. This CDR3 comprises 12 residues. This chain's CDR3 is CASSSGNTEAFF. The CDR3 nucleotides read TGCGCCAGCAGCTCGGGGAACACTGAAGCTTTCTTT.

The rearrangement links TRBV2 to TRBJ2-1; TRBD2 might be the D (7 bases). Germline values: CDR1 SNHLY, CDR2 FYNNEI. The germline V and J ends were trimmed by 4 bases and 2 bases, with 9 bases remaining between them. This CDR3 is built from 14 residues. CDR3 DNA sequence: TGTGCCAGCAGTGGGGGGGGCGCCTACAATGAGCAGTTCTTC. This gives the protein CASSGGGAYNEQFF.

The rearrangement links TRBV5-1 to TRBJ1-1, with 8 nucleotides matching TRBD1. V lost 4 bases and J lost 4; bases outside the gene matches: 6. Germline assignment: CDR1 SGHRS and CDR2 YFSETQ. The CDR3 extends over 14 amino acids. CDR3 sequence: CASSQQGGVTEAFF. CDR3 coding DNA: TGCGCCAGCAGCCAACAGGGGGGTGTCACTGAAGCTTTCTTT. Looking up the rest from reference TRBV5-1 and TRBJ1-1 gives the full variable domain: KAGVTQTPRYLIKTRGQQVTLSCSPISGHRSVSWYQQTPGQGLQFLFEYFSETQRNKGNFPGRFSGRQFSNSRSEMNVSTLELGDSALYLCASSQQGGVTEAFFGQGTRLTVV.

The CDR3 coding sequence is TGTGCCAGCAGCTTGGGTAGCCCGGGGGGGGAGACCCAGTACTTC. Translating it yields CASSLGSPGGETQYF. The V and J genes are TRBV5-4 and TRBJ2-5; 8 positions match TRBD2. This CDR3 has 15 amino acids. Germline V CDR1 and CDR2: SGHNT, YYREEE (reference sequence). Trimming took 0 bases from V and 5 from J; bases not matched to a gene: 6.

The chain recombines TRBV10-3 with TRBJ1-1; 8 bases line up with TRBD1. Unmatched junction bases numbered 9, after V lost 6 bases and J lost 3 bases. Germline V gene lookup returns CDR1 ENHRY and CDR2 SYGVKD. CDR3 length: 15 residues. The CDR3 nucleotides read TGTGCCATCAGCAGAGAATCAGGGGGCTACACTGAAGCTTTCTTT. Amino acids: CAISRESGGYTEAFF.

The rearrangement links TRBV4-3 to TRBJ2-1; D gene uncertain. V lost 0 bases, J lost 6 bases, and 12 bases lay in between. Per the germline V gene, CDR1 is LGHNA and CDR2 is YSLEER. The CDR3 consists of 15 residues. The CDR3 sequence is CASSQDTSESNEQFF. The CDR3 DNA reads as TGCGCCAGCAGCCAAGATACATCGGAGTCCAATGAGCAGTTCTTC.

This chain links TRBV27 with TRBJ1-2, with TRBD1 identical over 10 bases. Germline CDR1 MNHEY, CDR2 SMNVEV (reference sequence). This CDR3 contains 15 residues. The V segment lost 0 bases and the J segment 4 bases; nucleotides outside the gene matches: 2. The CDR3 DNA sequence: TGTGCCAGCAGTTTATCGACAGGGGGCGTCTATGGCTACACCTTC. It encodes CASSLSTGGVYGYTF.

The rearrangement uses TRBV6-6 and TRBJ2-4, with D uncertain. The DNA end lines up better with TRBJ2-5; the J call may be wrong. This CDR3 contains 12 residues. CDR1 is MNHNY and CDR2 is SVGAGI in the germline V gene (reference sequence). The CDR3 bases are TGTGCCAGCAGCCCCGGGTTCCCGACCCAGTACTTC. This translates into CASSPGFPTQYF.

V is TRBV28 and J is TRBJ1-4; no definite D call. The germline gives CDR1 MDHEN, CDR2 SYDVKM. V was cut by 4 bases and J by 8 bases, with 11 bases left in between. The CDR3 covers 13 residues. The CDR3 is CASSSDFSEKLFF. The DNA of the CDR3 is TGTGCCAGCAGTTCCGACTTTAGCGAAAAACTGTTTTTT.

The chain carries TRBV19 and TRBJ2-2; 10 bases map to TRBD2. V dropped 6 bases and J dropped 3; count of bases not matched to a gene: 7. Germline CDR1 reads LNHDA; CDR2 reads SQIVND (reference sequence). The CDR3 runs to 16 residues. CDR3: CASRNSGGPYTGELFF. CDR3 sequence (DNA): TGTGCCAGTAGGAATAGCGGGGGGCCTTACACCGGGGAGCTGTTTTTT.

The chain has TRBV7-2 and TRBJ2-5; weak D call: TRBD2 (5 bases). This CDR3 spans 14 amino acids. Trimming removed 4 bases at V and 5 bases at J, with 14 bases between. Germline CDR1 and CDR2: SGHTA and FQGNSA. The chain's CDR3 is CASSSDSLFETQYF. The CDR3 nucleotides are TGTGCCAGCAGCTCGGACTCCTTATTTGAGACCCAGTACTTC.

The rearrangement links TRBV27 to TRBJ2-7; D possibly corresponds to TRBD1 (6 bases). Trimming removed 3 bases from V and 4 bases from J, with 13 bases in between. Per the germline V gene, CDR1 is MNHEY and CDR2 is SMNVEV (reference sequence). CDR3 length: 14 residues. This chain's CDR3 is CASSFGRGGYEQYF. The CDR3 bases are TGTGCCAGCAGTTTTGGCAGGGGCGGGTACGAGCAGTACTTC.

With respect to this clone: Within the sample, other DNA sequences also encode this same CDR3. The chain has TRBV5-4 and TRBJ2-7; possible D gene TRBD2, 6 bases. From germline, CDR1 is SGHNT and CDR2 YYREEE (reference sequence). Deletions cut 5 bases from V and 4 bases from J, with 10 bases between. CDR3 length: 12 amino acids. CDR3 coding DNA: TGTGCCAGCAGTGCGAGCGGGTACGAGCAGTACTTC. Amino acids: CASSASGYEQYF.

The V call is TRBV5-4, the J call TRBJ2-5; D is ambiguous. With 0 bases removed from V and 7 bases from J, the gap between germline ends came to 10 bases. The CDR3 loop spans 13 amino acids. In germline, CDR1 is SGHNT, CDR2 YYREEE (reference sequence). The DNA for the CDR3 is TGTGCCAGCAGCTTGGATACATCGGGGACCCAGTACTTC. Encoded protein: CASSLDTSGTQYF.

The chain joins TRBV5-1 to TRBJ1-1; 8 nucleotides agree with TRBD1. The CDR3 has 15 residues. The V gene's germline CDR1 is SGHRS and CDR2 YFSETQ. V was pared by 0 bases and J by 10 bases, with 11 bases of the junction left unmatched. The CDR3 bases are TGCGCCAGCAGCTTGGGGTCGACAGGGGAGAGGGGAGCTTTCTTT. It encodes CASSLGSTGERGAFF.

The rearrangement uses TRBV12-5 and TRBJ2-2, with 8 positions matching TRBD1. Per the germline V gene, CDR1 is LGHNT and CDR2 is FRNRAP. This CDR3 spans 19 amino acids. J was trimmed by 5 bases and V by 1 base; bases with no gene match: 15. The CDR3 loop reads CASGLDPRTGNAVTGELFF. In DNA, the CDR3 is TGTGCTAGTGGTTTGGACCCCCGGACAGGGAACGCGGTAACCGGGGAGCTGTTTTTT.

The V call is TRBV3-1 (or the pseudogene TRBV3-2), the J call TRBJ2-7; 7 positions agree with TRBD1. The CDR3 has 15 amino acids. CDR1 LGHDT and CDR2 YNNKEL come from the germline V gene (reference sequence). V shed 3 bases and J 3 bases; nucleotides not matched to a gene: 8. CDR3 in DNA: TGTGCCAGCAGCCATCCGAGGACAGGCTTCTACGAGCAGTACTTC. Protein: CASSHPRTGFYEQYF.

This clone was seen a few times. The chain combines TRBV3-1 (or the pseudogene TRBV3-2) with TRBJ2-1; D is perhaps TRBD1 (6 bases). The length of the CDR3 is 11 residues. The V and J ends lost 5 bases and 8 bases respectively, with 7 bases between them. Germline V gene sequence: CDR1 LGHDT, CDR2 YNNKEL (reference sequence). Here the CDR3 reads CASSYRDEQFF. The CDR3 bases are TGTGCCAGCAGCTACAGGGATGAGCAGTTCTTC.

This rearrangement joins TRBV7-6 to TRBJ2-4; 8 positions agree with TRBD1. This CDR3 has 15 residues. J was trimmed by 7 bases and V by 4 bases; bases with no gene match: 9. CDR1 SGHVS and CDR2 FNYEAQ come from the germline V gene. DNA for the CDR3: TGTGCCAGCAGCTCTTTAGACAGGGGACGGAACATTCAGTACTTC. Translation: CASSSLDRGRNIQYF. Combining the CDR3 with reference TRBV7-6 and TRBJ2-4 gives the whole variable domain GAGVSQSPRYKVTKRGQDVALRCDPISGHVSLYWYRQALGQGPEFLTYFNYEAQQDKSGLPNDRFSAERPEGSISTLTIQRTEQRDSAMYRCASSSLDRGRNIQYFGAGTRLSVL.

This rearrangement joins TRBV6-6 to TRBJ2-1; 10 bases match TRBD1. Per the germline V gene, CDR1 is MNHNY and CDR2 is SVGAGI (reference sequence). The CDR3 is made up of 15 amino acids. V was clipped by 6 bases and J by 4 bases; unmatched bases: 6. Written as DNA, the CDR3 is TGTGCCAGCAGCCGGGACAGGGGCGGATACAATGAGCAGTTCTTC. Protein: CASSRDRGGYNEQFF.

Regarding this clone: This may arise from a read error, as a much more abundant clone is one base away. The rearrangement joins TRBV4-1 to TRBJ1-2, with TRBD1 matching 7 bases. The CDR3 covers 13 residues. Germline CDR1 is MGHRA and CDR2 is YSYEKL. The V gene end was trimmed by 1 base and the J gene end by 5 bases; junction bases not matched to a gene: 1. CDR3 DNA sequence: TGCGCCAGCAGCCAAGTACAGGGGTATGGCTACACCTTC. Translated: CASSQVQGYGYTF.

The rearrangement links TRBV6-4 to TRBJ1-1; 8 bases fit TRBD1. CDR3 length equals 14 residues. Per the germline V gene, CDR1 is MRHNA and CDR2 is SNTAGT. V lost 3 bases and J lost 4; bases outside the gene matches: 4. The CDR3 spells CASSESGTGTEAFF. The CDR3 region has the DNA TGTGCCAGCAGTGAAAGTGGGACAGGCACTGAAGCTTTCTTT.